A single sample gave rise to the 27 T cell receptor beta chains below, sequenced in a study of blood T cell repertoires in COVID-19. The repertoire was sequenced with immunoSEQ multiplex PCR; TCRdb's copy has only in-frame clones and lacks some. The sample has 100,000 or so clones, about 89% seen once. The sequenced material came from peripheral blood. These TCRs come from a man over 45 with acute or convalescent COVID-19.

The chain uses TRBV5-4 and TRBJ1-1; D gene uncertain. Trimming took off 4 bases at V and 4 bases at J, with 17 bases between the two ends. The CDR3 runs to 15 residues. Germline assignment: CDR1 SGHNT and CDR2 YYREEE (reference sequence). The CDR3 DNA follows: TGTGCCAGCAGCCCCTTTTTGGGCCTTGGCACTGAAGCTTTCTTT. Residues: CASSPFLGLGTEAFF.

The rearrangement uses TRBV6-1 and TRBJ1-2; D might be TRBD1 (6 bases). V was cut by 2 bases and J by 3 bases, with 7 bases left in between. Germline assignment: CDR1 MNHNS and CDR2 SASEGT. The CDR3 has 13 residues. The CDR3: CASSETGHYGYTF. The CDR3 DNA follows: TGTGCCAGCAGTGAAACAGGGCACTATGGCTACACCTTC.

V is TRBV6-4 and J is TRBJ2-3, with TRBD2 matching 9 bases. Germline CDR1 MRHNA, CDR2 SNTAGT. The CDR3 is 14 residues long. V lost 2 bases to trimming and J lost 4 bases; unmatched junction nucleotides: 1. CDR3 residues: CASSDGGGADTQYF. The CDR3 DNA reads TGTGCCAGCAGTGACGGCGGGGGGGCAGATACGCAGTATTTT.

The chain links TRBV9 to TRBJ2-1; D might be TRBD2 (7 bases). The CDR3 length is 18 residues. V lost 4 bases to trimming and J lost 2 bases, with 22 bases between them. Germline CDR1 and CDR2: SGDLS and YYNGEE. The CDR3 nucleotides read TGTGCCAGCAGCTCGCCCGAGGGAGGGGGAAAAACCTACAATGAGCAGTTCTTC. Amino acids: CASSSPEGGGKTYNEQFF.

The rearrangement links TRBV11-2 to TRBJ2-7, with 9 bases that match TRBD1. The CDR3 totals 17 residues. Germline V gives CDR1 SGHAT, CDR2 FQNNGV. V gave up 5 bases and J gave up 2 bases; unmatched junction bases: 13. CDR3 in amino acids: CASSGSGGQGLTYEQYF. CDR3 DNA: TGTGCCAGCAGCGGCAGTGGGGGACAGGGCCTCACCTACGAGCAGTACTTC.

The V and J genes are TRBV4-1 and TRBJ2-7; no clear D gene. V was cut by 5 bases and J by 2 bases, with 13 bases left in between. Germline CDR1 and CDR2: MGHRA and YSYEKL. The CDR3 spans 14 residues. The CDR3 spells CASSSSGSPYEQYF. CDR3 coding DNA: TGCGCCAGCAGCTCCTCCGGGTCTCCCTACGAGCAGTACTTC.

V is TRBV6-4 and J is TRBJ1-5, with TRBD1 identical over 10 bases. The CDR3 extends over 13 amino acids. Germline trimming cut 5 bases from V and 7 bases from J; bases unmatched to any gene: 2. Germline V CDR1 and CDR2: MRHNA, SNTAGT. The CDR3, as DNA: TGTGCCAGCAGTTTGGACAGGGGGCAGCCCCAGCATTTT. As protein: CASSLDRGQPQHF.

CDR3 sequence (DNA): TGCGCCAGCAGCCTCGGGACTGGCAGGCCGGGGCAGCCCCAGCATTTT. Translated: CASSLGTGRPGQPQHF. V usage is TRBV5-1 and J usage is TRBJ1-5; maybe TRBD1 (5 bases). CDR3 length: 16 residues. Germline CDR1 reads SGHRS; CDR2 reads YFSETQ. Trimming stripped 4 bases from V and 7 bases from J, with 21 bases between.

The CDR3 loop reads CASSDRDRGFNEQFF. The CDR3 region has the DNA TGTGCCAGCAGTGACCGGGACAGGGGATTCAATGAGCAGTTCTTC. This chain connects TRBV25-1 to TRBJ2-1; 10 bases match TRBD1. Germline CDR1 reads MGHDK; CDR2 reads SYGVNS. The CDR3 sequence is 15 residues long. Losses at the gene ends were 3 bases for V and 6 bases for J; bases not matched to a gene: 5.

This chain's CDR3 is CASSFRLAGPNEQFF. The CDR3 coding sequence is TGCGCCAGCAGCTTCCGGCTAGCGGGGCCCAATGAGCAGTTCTTC. The chain combines TRBV5-1 with TRBJ2-1; 9 positions agree with TRBD2. The CDR3 covers 15 residues. Trimming removed 2 bases from V and 6 bases from J; junction bases left unmatched: 6. From germline, CDR1 is SGHRS and CDR2 YFSETQ.

The chain carries TRBV28 and TRBJ1-2; 8 nucleotides match TRBD1. The CDR3 runs 14 residues. V was pared by 5 bases and J by 3 bases, with 5 bases of the junction left unmatched. Germline V gene data show CDR1 as MDHEN and CDR2 as SYDVKM. The CDR3 nucleotides read TGTGCCAGCAGTCCCTCGGACAGGGACTATGGCTACACCTTC. It is translated as CASSPSDRDYGYTF.

The chain links TRBV19 to TRBJ1-3, with D hard to call. V dropped 11 bases and J dropped 5 bases, with 16 bases sitting between them. The germline CDR1 and CDR2 sequences are LNHDA and SQIVND (reference sequence). This CDR3 is built from 13 residues. This CDR3 reads CASHEVMRNTIYF. CDR3 coding DNA: TGTGCCTCTCATGAGGTCATGAGAAACACCATATATTTT.

The chain carries TRBV13 and TRBJ1-3, with D possibly matching TRBD1 (5 bases). V lost 9 bases to trimming and J lost 2 bases, with 8 bases between them. The germline CDR1 and CDR2 sequences are PRHDT and FYEKMQ (reference sequence). The CDR3 runs to 12 residues. The CDR3 bases are TGTGCCAGTGTCAGGGCTGGAAACACCATATATTTT. This encodes CASVRAGNTIYF.

V and J are TRBV19 and TRBJ2-3; 12 nucleotides agree with TRBD2. V shed 8 bases and J 4 bases; nucleotides not matched to a gene: 1. CDR3 length equals 13 residues. CDR1 and CDR2 (germline): LNHDA, SQIVND (reference sequence). This CDR3 is CASGLAGPDTQYF. The CDR3, as DNA: TGTGCCAGTGGACTAGCGGGGCCAGATACGCAGTATTTT.

This clone has a handful of counts. The V and J genes are TRBV4-2 and TRBJ1-3, with TRBD1 identical over 7 bases. J was trimmed by 4 bases and V by 0 bases; bases with no gene match: 6. CDR3 length: 16 residues. The germline V gene encodes CDR1 LGHNA and CDR2 YNFKEQ. CDR3 bases: TGTGCCAGCAGCCAAGAAACGACAGGGCCCGGAAACACCATATATTTT. Amino acids: CASSQETTGPGNTIYF.

The rearrangement joins TRBV27 to TRBJ1-5, with 7 bases aligning to TRBD1. V lost 3 bases and J lost 4; bases outside the gene matches: 6. CDR1 and CDR2 (germline): MNHEY, SMNVEV (reference sequence). The CDR3 has 15 amino acids. The chain's CDR3 is CASSLTGLGNQPQHF. The CDR3 DNA sequence: TGTGCCAGCAGTTTGACAGGGCTTGGAAATCAGCCCCAGCATTTT.

The rearrangement links TRBV29-1 to TRBJ2-4, with D possibly being TRBD1 (5 bases). The V gene lost 7 bases and the J gene lost 8 bases, with 18 bases spanning the gap. The CDR3 contains 13 residues. Germline V lookup: CDR1 SQVTM, CDR2 ANQGSEA. CDR3 region: CSAPGPGNDIQYF. The CDR3 bases are TGCAGCGCTCCGGGTCCAGGGAATGACATTCAGTACTTC.

V gene TRBV19 combines with J gene TRBJ1-5, with 7 positions matching TRBD1. V lost 4 bases and J lost 1; bases outside the gene matches: 4. Germline CDR1 LNHDA, CDR2 SQIVND (reference sequence). The CDR3 runs 15 residues. CDR3 region: CASSTQDRSNQPQHF. The DNA for the CDR3 is TGTGCCAGTAGTACTCAGGACAGGAGCAATCAGCCCCAGCATTTT.

The chain is built from TRBV5-4 and TRBJ1-2; a possible D gene is TRBD1 (6 bases). CDR1 and CDR2 (germline): SGHNT, YYREEE (reference sequence). Trimming pared 4 bases from V and 8 bases from J, leaving 33 bases between. CDR3 length equals 19 residues. The DNA for the CDR3 is TGTGCCAGCAGCCCCCGGAACAGGGAGAAGCCTATCCGATACGGAGGCTACACCTTC. Translated: CASSPRNREKPIRYGGYTF.

The chain is built from TRBV13 and TRBJ1-3; D is perhaps TRBD1 (6 bases). The CDR3 length is 13 residues. In germline, CDR1 is PRHDT, CDR2 FYEKMQ (reference sequence). Trimming shortened V by 5 bases and J by 6 bases, and 11 bases separated the two germline ends. The CDR3 sequence: CASSPGQPNTIYF. CDR3 in DNA: TGTGCCAGCAGCCCGGGACAACCAAACACCATATATTTT.

The rearrangement uses TRBV4-3 and TRBJ1-1; perhaps TRBD1 as D (6 bases). V was cut by 1 base and J by 8 bases, with 14 bases left in between. The CDR3 extends over 14 amino acids. CDR1 is LGHNA and CDR2 is YSLEER in the germline V gene. DNA of the CDR3: TGCGCCAGCAGCCAAGGGACGTACAGGGTCGAAGCTTTCTTT. Protein sequence: CASSQGTYRVEAFF.

The chain uses TRBV5-5 and TRBJ1-1; D is possibly TRBD1 (6 bases). CDR3 length equals 14 residues. V dropped 1 base and J dropped 1 base, with 8 bases sitting between them. Germline-derived CDR1 and CDR2 are SGHKS and YYEKEE (reference sequence). CDR3 in DNA: TGTGCCAGCAGCTTGTGGGGGCCGAACACTGAAGCTTTCTTT. Translation gives CASSLWGPNTEAFF.

The chain couples TRBV3-1 (or the pseudogene TRBV3-2) to TRBJ1-6; TRBD1 is a possible D gene (6 bases). Trimming took 0 bases from V and 7 from J, leaving 13 bases between them. The CDR3 is 16 amino acids. Germline V gene lookup returns CDR1 LGHDT and CDR2 YNNKEL (reference sequence). The CDR3 loop reads CASSQDQGLRNSPLHF. CDR3 bases: TGTGCCAGCAGCCAAGACCAGGGGCTTAGGAATTCACCCCTCCACTTT.

The chain employs TRBV7-9 and TRBJ1-4, with 9 bases fitting TRBD1. The CDR3 length is 15 residues. Losses at the gene ends were 3 bases for V and 10 bases for J; bases not matched to a gene: 9. The germline V gene encodes CDR1 SEHNR and CDR2 FQNEAQ (reference sequence). In nucleotides, the CDR3 is TGTGCCAGCAGCTTGGGGGGACAGGGTTTGGGAAAACTGTTTTTT. Protein: CASSLGGQGLGKLFF.

V and J are TRBV19 and TRBJ1-5; 10 bases are a match to TRBD1. With 3 bases clipped from V and 4 bases from J, the junction kept 0 bases outside the gene matches. Germline assignment: CDR1 LNHDA and CDR2 SQIVND (reference sequence). The CDR3 is made up of 14 amino acids. The CDR3: CASSMGQGNQPQHF. The CDR3 DNA sequence: TGTGCCAGTAGTATGGGACAGGGGAATCAGCCCCAGCATTTT.

This clone occurred once. This sequence joins TRBV6-5 and TRBJ2-5; 8 bases line up with TRBD2. Germline trimming cut 10 bases from V and 4 bases from J; bases unmatched to any gene: 5. The CDR3 contains 12 residues. In germline, CDR1 is MNHEY, CDR2 SVGAGI. The CDR3 DNA sequence: TGTGCCACCCGGGGGGGCCGAGAGACCCAGTACTTC. The encoded protein is CATRGGRETQYF.

The chain is built from TRBV27 and TRBJ1-4; the D is unclear. Germline V gene lookup returns CDR1 MNHEY and CDR2 SMNVEV (reference sequence). This CDR3 comprises 18 residues. Trimming took off 2 bases at V and 0 bases at J, with 16 bases between the two ends. The CDR3 DNA follows: TGTGCCAGCAGTTTAGTAGGTCGGAGGATTGCAACTAATGAAAAACTGTTTTTT. This codes for CASSLVGRRIATNEKLFF.